One sample yielded the 21 T cell receptor beta chains listed below, sequenced in a study of blood T cell repertoires in COVID-19. Sequenced by immunoSEQ multiplex PCR; TCRdb stores in-frame clones only, minus some. The sample comprises about 250,000 clones, about four fifths of which are singletons, and around 3.5% rests with the top ten. The sample comprised PBMCs or T cells enriched from blood (not recorded which). The receptors were gathered from a woman aged 40 to 50 who had been exposed to COVID-19.

This chain uses TRBV4-2 with TRBJ1-6, with D possibly TRBD1 on 6 matching bases. Germline loops: CDR1 LGHNA, CDR2 YNFKEQ. CDR3 length: 15 amino acids. The V end was cut by 2 bases, the J end by 2 bases, with 7 bases between. This chain's CDR3 is CASSQRDTYNSPLHF. The CDR3 coding sequence is TGTGCCAGCAGCCAACGGGACACCTATAATTCACCCCTCCACTTT.

This chain uses TRBV4-1 with TRBJ1-4, with 9 bases aligning to TRBD1. The CDR3 spans 15 residues. The V gene end was trimmed by 2 bases and the J gene end by 9 bases; junction bases not matched to a gene: 7. Germline V lookup: CDR1 MGHRA, CDR2 YSYEKL. CDR3 nucleotides: TGCGCCAGCAGCCAACCGACAGGGGGATCGAAAAAACTGTTTTTT. Protein product: CASSQPTGGSKKLFF.

This sequence joins TRBV6-6 and TRBJ2-5; 9 bases align to TRBD1. The CDR3 is 16 amino acids. Losses at the gene ends were 6 bases for V and 7 bases for J; bases not matched to a gene: 15. Germline V gene lookup returns CDR1 MNHNY and CDR2 SVGAGI (reference sequence). CDR3 residues: CASRGRTGESLGTQYF. CDR3 in DNA: TGTGCCAGCAGGGGGAGGACAGGGGAATCTTTAGGGACCCAGTACTTC.

The V gene is TRBV4-2, the J gene TRBJ1-2; maybe TRBD1 (5 bases). The CDR3 spans 15 residues. V shed 4 bases and J shed 2 bases, with 14 bases lying between them. CDR1 is LGHNA, CDR2 YNFKEQ, per germline. The CDR3 DNA is TGTGCCAGCAGCCTCGGGCCTGGGGGGAACTATGGCTACACCTTC. The encoded protein is CASSLGPGGNYGYTF.

This clone has only one observation. The genes are TRBV5-1 and TRBJ2-2; 14 bases align to TRBD2. Per germline, CDR1 SGHRS and CDR2 YFSETQ. The CDR3 runs 16 residues. V gave up 3 bases and J gave up 4 bases; unmatched junction bases: 2. Here the CDR3 reads CASSSTSGGATGELFF. CDR3 sequence (DNA): TGCGCCAGCAGCTCGACTAGCGGGGGGGCCACCGGGGAGCTGTTTTTT.

The chain uses TRBV13 and TRBJ1-1; a possible D gene is TRBD1 (5 bases). This CDR3 region has 14 residues. V lost 3 bases and J lost 3, with 11 bases in between. Germline V gene sequence: CDR1 PRHDT, CDR2 FYEKMQ (reference sequence). The CDR3 region is CASSFGTSYTEAFF. The CDR3 nucleotides read TGTGCCAGCAGCTTTGGGACTTCCTACACTGAAGCTTTCTTT.

This sequence joins TRBV3-1 (or the pseudogene TRBV3-2) and TRBJ2-5; possibly TRBD1 for D (6 bases). V lost 4 bases, J lost 5 bases, and 20 bases lay in between. The CDR3 is made up of 16 amino acids. The germline V gene encodes CDR1 LGHDT and CDR2 YNNKEL (reference sequence). The CDR3 here is CASSPGTTGVHETQYF. In DNA, the CDR3 is TGTGCCAGCAGCCCAGGGACGACAGGCGTACATGAGACCCAGTACTTC.

The gene calls are TRBV7-2 and TRBJ1-2; D is undetermined. Germline lookup yields CDR1 SGHTA and CDR2 FQGNSA. The CDR3 contains 14 residues. V was shortened by 5 bases and J by 1 base, with 11 bases between the two germline ends. CDR3 coding DNA: TGTGCCAGCAGCCTCGGGCGGGGTAACTATGGCTACACCTTC. This codes for CASSLGRGNYGYTF.

The chain combines TRBV5-1 with TRBJ1-3; D might be TRBD1 (5 bases). This CDR3 region has 17 residues. The V end was cut by 2 bases, the J end by 0 bases, with 15 bases between. CDR1 SGHRS and CDR2 YFSETQ come from the germline V gene. CDR3: CASSLRDFSSSGNTIYF. CDR3 in DNA: TGCGCCAGCAGCTTACGGGACTTCTCGAGCTCTGGAAACACCATATATTTT. Full variable domain (outside the CDR3, taken from reference TRBV5-1 and TRBJ1-3): KAGVTQTPRYLIKTRGQQVTLSCSPISGHRSVSWYQQTPGQGLQFLFEYFSETQRNKGNFPGRFSGRQFSNSRSEMNVSTLELGDSALYLCASSLRDFSSSGNTIYFGEGSWLTVV.

The chain recombines TRBV7-8 with TRBJ2-5; D uncertain. The germline V gene encodes CDR1 SGHVS and CDR2 FQNEAQ. Trimming shortened V by 2 bases and J by 3 bases, and 10 bases separated the two germline ends. The CDR3 extends over 14 amino acids. As DNA, the CDR3 is TGTGCCAGCAGCTTAAAACTGGAGAAAGAGACCCAGTACTTC. This translates into CASSLKLEKETQYF.

The chain combines TRBV7-6 with TRBJ2-1, with 10 bases identical to TRBD2. The CDR3 loop spans 15 amino acids. Germline assignment: CDR1 SGHVS and CDR2 FNYEAQ. The junction had 3 bases not matched to a gene; V was cut back by 1 base and J by 6 bases. CDR3 loop: CASSLDSGGINEQFF. The CDR3 coding sequence is TGTGCCAGCAGCTTAGATAGCGGGGGGATCAATGAGCAGTTCTTC. Complete variable domain (other parts from reference TRBV7-6 and TRBJ2-1): GAGVSQSPRYKVTKRGQDVALRCDPISGHVSLYWYRQALGQGPEFLTYFNYEAQQDKSGLPNDRFSAERPEGSISTLTIQRTEQRDSAMYRCASSLDSGGINEQFFGPGTRLTVL.

The chain recombines TRBV2 with TRBJ1-6; D might be TRBD1 (5 bases). The CDR3 is 15 amino acids. The V and J ends lost 5 bases and 4 bases respectively, with 12 bases between them. Germline assignment: CDR1 SNHLY and CDR2 FYNNEI. CDR3 nucleotide sequence: TGTGCCAGCAGTTTATACACAGGTTATAATTCACCCCTCCACTTT. Protein product: CASSLYTGYNSPLHF.

The V and J genes are TRBV6-1 and TRBJ2-7; D is undetermined. The CDR3 contains 16 residues. The V end lost 0 bases, the J end lost 2 bases, and 14 bases lay between the germline ends. Germline CDR1 MNHNS, CDR2 SASEGT. This CDR3 is CASSEARAGRTYEQYF. For the CDR3, the DNA is TGTGCCAGCAGTGAAGCGAGAGCAGGCCGAACCTACGAGCAGTACTTC.

V gene TRBV19 combines with J gene TRBJ1-2; 9 bases align to TRBD1. After removal of 5 bases from V and 8 bases from J, the junction contained 9 bases not matched to a gene. This CDR3 is built from 14 residues. The germline V gene has CDR1 LNHDA and CDR2 SQIVND (reference sequence). This chain's CDR3 is CASSESGQGGGYTF. As DNA, the CDR3 is TGTGCCAGTAGTGAATCGGGACAGGGTGGCGGCTACACCTTC.

The V and J genes are TRBV3-1 (or the pseudogene TRBV3-2) and TRBJ2-5; 7 bases line up with TRBD1. The CDR3 is 15 amino acids. The germline CDR1 and CDR2 sequences are LGHDT and YNNKEL (reference sequence). J gave up 5 bases and V 4 bases, and 10 bases lay outside the gene matches. CDR3 amino acids: CASSPNPGGWETQYF. The CDR3 bases are TGTGCCAGCAGCCCGAACCCAGGGGGTTGGGAGACCCAGTACTTC.

J is TRBJ2-2 and V is TRBV6-5; D ambiguous. Germline CDR1 and CDR2: MNHEY and SVGAGI. V lost 5 bases to trimming and J lost 0 bases, with 4 bases between them. This CDR3 spans 13 amino acids. The CDR3 loop is CASSLTNTGELFF. DNA for the CDR3: TGTGCCAGCAGTCTAACGAACACCGGGGAGCTGTTTTTT.

V is TRBV29-1 and J is TRBJ2-7; D unclear. The CDR3 consists of 11 residues. Germline V gives CDR1 SQVTM, CDR2 ANQGSEA. V lost 4 bases to trimming and J lost 3 bases, with 7 bases between them. The CDR3 reads CSVAQLYEQYF. In nucleotides, the CDR3 is TGCAGCGTTGCACAGCTCTACGAGCAGTACTTC.

The chain carries TRBV5-1 and TRBJ2-5; 14 bases are shared with TRBD2. This CDR3 spans 17 amino acids. V lost 4 bases, J lost 2 bases, and 7 bases stayed unmatched. The germline V gene encodes CDR1 SGHRS and CDR2 YFSETQ. CDR3 loop: CASSTAGTSGGQETQYF. The DNA of the CDR3 is TGCGCCAGCAGCACGGCCGGGACTAGCGGGGGTCAAGAGACCCAGTACTTC. Using reference TRBV5-1 and TRBJ2-5 for the parts outside the CDR3, the full variable domain is KAGVTQTPRYLIKTRGQQVTLSCSPISGHRSVSWYQQTPGQGLQFLFEYFSETQRNKGNFPGRFSGRQFSNSRSEMNVSTLELGDSALYLCASSTAGTSGGQETQYFGPGTRLLVL.

This sequence joins TRBV6-5 and TRBJ1-2, with D uncertain. The CDR3 contains 12 residues. Germline V gene data show CDR1 as MNHEY and CDR2 as SVGAGI. V lost 8 bases, J lost 4 bases, and 11 bases lay in between. CDR3 bases: TGTGCCAGCCGGGAGGACCTCTATGGCTACACCTTC. This sequence encodes CASREDLYGYTF.

The rearrangement links TRBV5-5 to TRBJ2-3, with a possible D match to TRBD1 (5 bases). Germline V CDR1 and CDR2: SGHKS, YYEKEE (reference sequence). The length of the CDR3 is 15 residues. V lost 0 bases and J lost 0, with 8 bases in between. CDR3 DNA sequence: TGTGCCAGCAGCTTGGGACAGATTAGCACAGATACGCAGTATTTT. Protein: CASSLGQISTDTQYF. The whole variable domain, filled in from reference TRBV5-5 and TRBJ2-3, reads DAGVTQSPTHLIKTRGQQVTLRCSPISGHKSVSWYQQVLGQGPQFIFQYYEKEERGRGNFPDRFSARQFPNYSSELNVNALLLGDSALYLCASSLGQISTDTQYFGPGTRLTVL.

The V call is TRBV5-1, the J call TRBJ2-7; D possibly corresponds to TRBD2 (6 bases). Trimming shortened V by 4 bases and J by 3 bases, and 14 bases separated the two germline ends. The V gene's germline CDR1 is SGHRS and CDR2 YFSETQ. The CDR3 consists of 14 residues. In DNA, the CDR3 is TGCGCCAGCAGCCCCTCGGGGGTCGTCTACGAGCAGTACTTC. It specifies CASSPSGVVYEQYF.